A single TCR beta chain is shown here with its context. These data are taken from a study of blood T cell repertoires in COVID-19. Study as a whole: Donors in the United States, Italy and Spain gave samples during acute or convalescent COVID-19. T cells, B-cell-depleted T cells, or PBMCs supplied cDNA or gDNA.

In the original workflow: How many nucleated cells were present was estimated from reference gene primer amplification. Some clones are missing from TCRdb's copy, which holds only in-frame ones; the method was immunoSEQ multiplex PCR. Clonal size and the V and J genes are those of that table, whereas D and trimming came from the DNA. The data contain around 270,000 clones, roughly 90% of them singletons. What was sequenced was peripheral blood. The receptor comes from a man between 35 and 55 years old with acute or convalescent COVID-19.

The chain's CDR3 is CASSPDRGTYGYTF. In nucleotides, the CDR3 is TGTGCCAGCAGCCCTGACAGGGGGACCTATGGCTACACCTTC. The chain links TRBV5-5 to TRBJ1-2, with TRBD1 matching 9 bases. The V segment lost 4 bases and the J segment 4 bases; nucleotides outside the gene matches: 5. The CDR3 length is 14 residues. Germline loops: CDR1 SGHKS, CDR2 YYEKEE (reference sequence).